These 15 T cell receptor beta chains originate from one sample sequenced in a study of blood T cells in healthy people across ages (dated by TCRdb to the mid-2010s). Library construction relied on 5' RACE. A second PCR of roughly 7 to 11 cycles was performed with a sample-barcoded 5' primer and a J-beta primer mix. TCRdb reran the public reads through fastp at Q25 and MiXCR, keeping productive beta chains. Rows matching on CDR3 protein sequence are summarized as one entry with the most common DNA and genes. Counted in this sample were some 1,800,000 distinct CDR3 sequences; about two fifths of them appeared once. Of the sample, approximately 22% is held by the ten largest clones. The sequencing sample was made of blood. Receptors were obtained from a human donor in good health.

The chain uses TRBV20-1 and TRBJ2-1; 12 nucleotides align to TRBD1. Germline CDR1 reads DFQATT; CDR2 reads SNEGSKA (reference sequence). J was trimmed by 4 bases and V by 1 base; bases with no gene match: 11. CDR3 length equals 18 residues. The CDR3 reads CSARVGTGGQGAYNEQFF. The CDR3 DNA reads as TGCAGTGCTAGAGTAGGGACCGGGGGACAGGGGGCTTACAATGAGCAGTTCTTC.

This sequence joins TRBV12-3 or TRBV12-4 and TRBJ1-4; D perhaps matches TRBD1 (5 bases). CDR3 size: 14 residues. V was pared by 4 bases and J by 8 bases, with 14 bases between. CDR3 in DNA: TGTGCCAGCAGTTCCTTAGGGGCCTTAGAAAAACTGTTTTTT. Amino acids: CASSSLGALEKLFF.

This sequence joins TRBV7-2 and TRBJ2-5; possibly TRBD2 for D (5 bases). This CDR3 comprises 14 residues. Between the trimmed V and J ends, which lost 1 base and 11 bases, there was a span of 17 bases. Looked up from germline, CDR1 is SGHTA and CDR2 is FQGNSA. The CDR3 DNA is TGTGCCAGCAGCTTAGTACTGGGAGTGGGTGAGCAGTACTTC. It specifies CASSLVLGVGEQYF.

CDR3 protein: CASGADGFNQPQHF. The CDR3 DNA reads as TGTGCCAGTGGGGCCGACGGGTTCAATCAGCCCCAGCATTTT. The gene calls are TRBV6-2 or TRBV6-3 and TRBJ1-5, with TRBD1 as a possible D gene (5 bases). V lost 9 bases and J lost 3, with 15 bases in between. Germline assignment: CDR1 MNHEY and CDR2 SVGEGT. This CDR3 has 14 amino acids.

In regard to this clonotype: A much larger clone differs by one base, so this may be a read error. This chain joins TRBV5-1 and TRBJ2-7; TRBD2 is a possible D gene (5 bases). This CDR3 comprises 13 residues. CDR1 is SGHRS and CDR2 is YFSETQ in the germline V gene. In nucleotides, the CDR3 is TGCGCCAGCAGCTTGGTGGCAGACTACGGGCAGTACTTC. This gives the protein CASSLVADYGQYF.

There are a few counts of this clonotype. V and J are TRBV4-1 and TRBJ1-5; 8 bases are a match to TRBD1. The V segment lost 5 bases and the J segment 7 bases; nucleotides outside the gene matches: 13. Germline V CDR1 and CDR2: MGHRA, YSYEKL. CDR3 length: 16 amino acids. The chain's CDR3 is CASSARLTGVRQPQHF. As DNA, the CDR3 is TGCGCCAGCAGCGCCCGATTGACAGGGGTAAGACAGCCCCAGCATTTT.

The V and J genes are TRBV6-1 and TRBJ2-7; TRBD1 or TRBD2 may be the D gene (6 bases each). Germline V CDR1 and CDR2: MNHNS, SASEGT. The CDR3 loop spans 14 amino acids. Trimming took 4 bases from V and 2 from J, leaving 12 bases between them. CDR3 in amino acids: CASSVERGAYEQYF. CDR3 bases: TGTGCCAGCAGTGTGGAAAGGGGGGCCTACGAGCAGTACTTC.

V and J are TRBV7-2 and TRBJ1-5; D unclear. The CDR3 spans 14 residues. Per the germline V gene, CDR1 is SGHTA and CDR2 is FQGNSA. Trimming shortened V by 2 bases and J by 5 bases, and 10 bases separated the two germline ends. The CDR3 nucleotides are TGTGCCAGCAGCTTACCTGGCACAGATCAGCCCCAGCATTTT. Translation: CASSLPGTDQPQHF.

The chain recombines TRBV5-6 with TRBJ2-7, with 9 bases that match TRBD2. Germline-derived CDR1 and CDR2 are SGHDT and YYEEEE. The CDR3 contains 16 residues. The trim removed 4 bases at V and 0 bases at J, leaving 8 bases unmatched. DNA for the CDR3: TGTGCCAGCAGCAGTAGCGGGGGCCCCCCCTCCTACGAGCAGTACTTC. As protein: CASSSSGGPPSYEQYF.

The V gene is TRBV7-6, the J gene TRBJ2-1; D perhaps matches TRBD1 (6 bases). Germline V gene lookup returns CDR1 SGHVS and CDR2 FNYEAQ. V dropped 2 bases and J dropped 10 bases, with 21 bases sitting between them. The CDR3 has 16 amino acids. The chain's CDR3 is CASSLYLGHYTYEQFF. CDR3 nucleotide sequence: TGTGCCAGCAGCTTATACCTGGGACACTATACCTACGAGCAGTTCTTC. The complete variable domain, with remaining parts taken from reference TRBV7-6 and TRBJ2-1, reads GAGVSQSPRYKVTKRGQDVALRCDPISGHVSLYWYRQALGQGPEFLTYFNYEAQQDKSGLPNDRFSAERPEGSISTLTIQRTEQRDSAMYRCASSLYLGHYTYEQFFGPGTRLTVL.

This clonotype was detected a few times. CDR3 coding DNA: TGTGCCAGCAGCTTGAGTGGGACAGGGAATTCACCCCTCCACTTT. As protein: CASSLSGTGNSPLHF. The rearrangement uses TRBV7-3 and TRBJ1-6; 9 bases match TRBD1. The germline CDR1 and CDR2 sequences are SGHTA and FQGTGA. The ends lost 3 bases at V and 7 bases at J; junction bases unmatched: 4. The CDR3 is 15 residues long.

This chain joins TRBV5-1 and TRBJ1-6; D unresolved. The V end was cut by 2 bases, the J end by 7 bases, with 4 bases between. This CDR3 contains 12 residues. Germline assignment: CDR1 SGHRS and CDR2 YFSETQ. CDR3 region: CASSFENSPLHF. DNA for the CDR3: TGCGCCAGCAGCTTCGAAAATTCACCCCTCCACTTT.

The chain links TRBV2 to TRBJ2-7; D could derive from TRBD1 or TRBD2 (5 bases each). Germline V gives CDR1 SNHLY, CDR2 FYNNEI. The CDR3 totals 12 residues. V was pared by 7 bases and J by 2 bases, with 9 bases between. In nucleotides, the CDR3 is TGTGCCAGCATGGGGGTTACCTACGAGCAGTACTTC. It is translated as CASMGVTYEQYF.

This clonotype came up a few times. The V call is TRBV7-9, the J call TRBJ2-7, with 11 bases lining up with TRBD1. There are 15 residues in the CDR3. The junction had 7 bases not matched to a gene; V was cut back by 5 bases and J by 4 bases. Germline CDR1 and CDR2: SEHNR and FQNEAQ (reference sequence). The CDR3 reads CASSRSGTGGYEQYF. The DNA for the CDR3 is TGTGCCAGCAGCCGCTCCGGGACAGGGGGATACGAGCAGTACTTC.

The chain has TRBV28 and TRBJ1-5, with TRBD1 as a possible D gene (5 bases). CDR1 MDHEN and CDR2 SYDVKM come from the germline V gene. Trimming left V 10 bases short and J 5 bases short, with 18 bases between. The CDR3 has 14 residues. The CDR3 spells CATQRWGVDQPQHF. Written as DNA, the CDR3 is TGTGCCACCCAACGGTGGGGGGTCGATCAGCCCCAGCATTTT.